The 25 T cell receptor beta chains in this list originate from one sample, sequenced in a study of early stage breast cancer tumors. Assay used: immunoSEQ multiplex PCR; TCRdb lists only in-frame clones, some missing. This table holds tens of thousands of clones, approximately 54% found once. The sample consisted of breast tumor tissue. The source is a person aged 45 to 59 with breast cancer.

The chain is built from TRBV7-2 and TRBJ2-1; the D is unclear. The germline CDR1 and CDR2 sequences are SGHTA and FQGNSA. V lost 2 bases and J lost 0, with 11 bases in between. CDR3 length: 16 amino acids. Written as DNA, the CDR3 is TGTGCCAGCAGCTTATCGCGGAGCAGCTCCTACAATGAGCAGTTCTTC. Translated: CASSLSRSSSYNEQFF.

The chain couples TRBV4-1 to TRBJ2-5, with no clear D. The CDR3 extends over 14 amino acids. V was pared by 3 bases and J by 3 bases, with 11 bases between. Germline loops: CDR1 MGHRA, CDR2 YSYEKL. The CDR3 DNA reads TGCGCCAGCAGCCAGGCCGACGGAGAAGAGACCCAGTACTTC. It yields the protein CASSQADGEETQYF.

The chain employs TRBV19 and TRBJ2-1; TRBD2 agrees at 9 bases. The germline gives CDR1 LNHDA, CDR2 SQIVND (reference sequence). CDR3 size: 19 residues. J was trimmed by 8 bases and V by 5 bases; bases with no gene match: 22. In nucleotides, the CDR3 is TGTGCCAGTAGTCCGAAGGAAAGCCTCGCGGGAGGGTGGTGTGATGAGCAGTTCTTC. Protein product: CASSPKESLAGGWCDEQFF.

J is TRBJ1-6 and V is TRBV19; 12 bases are shared with TRBD1. The CDR3 length is 15 residues. Trimming removed 4 bases from V and 7 bases from J; junction bases left unmatched: 2. Germline V gene data show CDR1 as LNHDA and CDR2 as SQIVND (reference sequence). The CDR3 coding sequence is TGTGCCAGTAGTAAGGGGACAGGGGGCAATTCACCCCTCCACTTT. Protein sequence: CASSKGTGGNSPLHF.

The chain recombines TRBV30 with TRBJ1-2; possibly TRBD1 for D (6 bases). V shed 8 bases and J shed 7 bases, with 23 bases lying between them. Germline CDR1 is GTSNPN and CDR2 is SVGIG (reference sequence). The CDR3 contains 14 residues. The CDR3 loop reads CAAPTPRQGFGYTF. CDR3 in DNA: TGTGCCGCCCCCACCCCCCGGCAGGGGTTTGGCTACACCTTC.

The chain joins TRBV19 to TRBJ2-7; D remains ambiguous. The CDR3 extends over 14 amino acids. Germline loops: CDR1 LNHDA, CDR2 SQIVND (reference sequence). Trimming shortened V by 0 bases and J by 6 bases, and 12 bases separated the two germline ends. CDR3 nucleotide sequence: TGTGCCAGTAGTATAGAAGGTAGTACGCTCGAGCAGTACTTC. It translates to CASSIEGSTLEQYF.

The chain carries TRBV14 and TRBJ1-1; D remains ambiguous. Germline-derived CDR1 and CDR2 are SGHDN and FVKESK. The CDR3 has 12 residues. Trimming removed 3 bases at V and 1 base at J, with 3 bases between. CDR3 amino acids: CASSQANTEAFF. In DNA, the CDR3 is TGTGCCAGCAGCCAGGCGAACACTGAAGCTTTCTTT.

The rearrangement uses TRBV14 and TRBJ2-7, with D possibly called TRBD1 or TRBD2 (5 bases each). Between the trimmed V and J ends, which lost 1 base and 2 bases, there was a span of 15 bases. The germline V gene has CDR1 SGHDN and CDR2 FVKESK. This CDR3 contains 16 residues. The CDR3 protein is CASSQGFRDGTYEQYF. DNA of the CDR3: TGTGCCAGCAGCCAAGGTTTCCGGGACGGGACCTACGAGCAGTACTTC.

By frequency in the sample, this clone is medium-sized (0.01 to 0.1%). The chain employs TRBV7-8 and TRBJ2-2; weak D call: TRBD2 (5 bases). CDR1 and CDR2 from the germline V gene are SGHVS and FQNEAQ. Trimming stripped 6 bases from V and 5 bases from J, with 13 bases between. The CDR3 contains 14 residues. Here the CDR3 reads CASRLTTGTGELFF. CDR3 DNA sequence: TGTGCCAGCAGACTTACTACGGGAACCGGGGAGCTGTTTTTT.

In this sample, this clone turned up once. In nucleotides, the CDR3 is TGTGCCAGCAGTGATCGGGACACAGGGAAGCAAGAGACCCAGTACTTC. Amino acid sequence: CASSDRDTGKQETQYF. The chain couples TRBV6-1 to TRBJ2-5, with a weak D call TRBD1 (6 bases). CDR3 length: 16 amino acids. V lost 3 bases to trimming and J lost 2 bases, with 16 bases between them. Per germline, CDR1 MNHNS and CDR2 SASEGT.

The rearrangement uses TRBV11-2 and TRBJ2-1; D gene uncertain. Trimming took 1 base from V and 3 from J, leaving 10 bases between them. This CDR3 comprises 15 residues. The germline V gene has CDR1 SGHAT and CDR2 FQNNGV. In DNA, the CDR3 is TGTGCCAGCAGCTTAGGTCGGCTCAACTACAATGAGCAGTTCTTC. Translation: CASSLGRLNYNEQFF.

The chain combines TRBV2 with TRBJ2-1, with 8 bases identical to TRBD1. This CDR3 has 15 residues. Losses at the gene ends were 6 bases for V and 4 bases for J; bases not matched to a gene: 8. The germline V gene has CDR1 SNHLY and CDR2 FYNNEI. CDR3 sequence: CASRPGTGYYNEQFF. The CDR3 bases are TGTGCCAGCAGACCCGGGACAGGCTATTACAATGAGCAGTTCTTC.

The chain employs TRBV4-1 and TRBJ2-1, with 8 bases lining up with TRBD1. This CDR3 comprises 15 residues. The V gene's germline CDR1 is MGHRA and CDR2 YSYEKL. Unmatched junction bases numbered 8, after V lost 1 base and J lost 9 bases. The CDR3 DNA follows: TGCGCCAGCAGCCAAGGAGAATACAGGGGGAGTGAGCAGTTCTTC. It codes for CASSQGEYRGSEQFF.

This clone has a handful of counts. This chain joins TRBV29-1 and TRBJ1-2; a weak D match, TRBD1 (5 bases). V was cut by 0 bases and J by 3 bases, with 20 bases left in between. The CDR3 consists of 17 residues. The germline V gene encodes CDR1 SQVTM and CDR2 ANQGSEA. The CDR3 protein is CSVEDLIGAQRYYGYTF. The CDR3, as DNA: TGCAGCGTTGAAGATTTAATCGGGGCCCAGCGGTACTATGGCTACACCTTC.

V gene TRBV6-6 combines with J gene TRBJ1-5; D gene unclear. Germline CDR1 reads MNHNY; CDR2 reads SVGAGI (reference sequence). Trimming removed 6 bases at V and 6 bases at J, with 12 bases between. The CDR3 sequence is 13 residues long. This CDR3 reads CASSYMGSQPQHF. The CDR3 coding sequence is TGTGCCAGCAGCTACATGGGAAGTCAGCCCCAGCATTTT.

The chain recombines TRBV5-6 with TRBJ1-1, with D perhaps matching TRBD1 (6 bases). Germline CDR1 is SGHDT and CDR2 is YYEEEE. The CDR3 has 18 residues. Trimming cost V 3 bases and J 3 bases, with 24 bases left between them. CDR3 bases: TGTGCCAGCAGCTCCCCCCAAGGGGCGGGGGAGGGGGACACTGAAGCTTTCTTT. Translation gives CASSSPQGAGEGDTEAFF. Drawing the rest from reference TRBV5-6 and TRBJ1-1, the complete variable domain is DAGVTQSPTHLIKTRGQQVTLRCSPKSGHDTVSWYQQALGQGPQFIFQYYEEEERQRGNFPDRFSGHQFPNYSSELNVNALLLGDSALYLCASSSPQGAGEGDTEAFFGQGTRLTVV.

CDR3 nucleotides: TGCGCCAGCAGTGATGGGGGAGCCGGGGAGCTGTTTTTT. This translates into CASSDGGAGELFF. This sequence joins TRBV10-1 and TRBJ2-2; either TRBD1 or TRBD2 may fit D (5 bases each). Trimming took 3 bases from V and 6 from J, leaving 8 bases between them. CDR3 length: 13 amino acids. Per the germline V gene, CDR1 is WNHNN and CDR2 is SYGVQD (reference sequence).

The CDR3 loop reads CASRPTGTSRQETQYF. DNA for the CDR3: TGTGCCAGCAGGCCGACTGGGACTAGCCGCCAAGAGACCCAGTACTTC. The chain links TRBV27 to TRBJ2-5; 9 nucleotides match TRBD2. Germline V gives CDR1 MNHEY, CDR2 SMNVEV (reference sequence). The CDR3 has 16 amino acids. V was pared by 6 bases and J by 1 base, with 9 bases of the junction left unmatched.

This sequence joins TRBV11-1 and TRBJ2-7, with D maybe TRBD2 (5 bases). CDR3 length equals 15 residues. Germline V gene data show CDR1 as SGHAT and CDR2 as FQDESV (reference sequence). Trimming left V 4 bases short and J 0 bases short, with 13 bases between. The chain's CDR3 is CASSWASSFSYEQYF. In nucleotides, the CDR3 is TGTGCCAGCAGCTGGGCTAGCAGCTTCTCCTACGAGCAGTACTTC. The whole variable domain, filled in from reference TRBV11-1 and TRBJ2-7, reads EAEVAQSPRYKITEKSQAVAFWCDPISGHATLYWYRQILGQGPELLVQFQDESVVDDSQLPKDRFSAERLKGVDSTLKIQPAELGDSAMYLCASSWASSFSYEQYFGPGTRLTVT.

The chain couples TRBV10-1 to TRBJ2-7; 8 bases match TRBD1. The CDR3 sequence is 14 residues long. J gave up 4 bases and V 7 bases, and 9 bases lay outside the gene matches. Germline V gene lookup returns CDR1 WNHNN and CDR2 SYGVQD (reference sequence). The DNA of the CDR3 is TGCGCCAGCACCGCAGGTCAGGGGGCTTACGAGCAGTACTTC. Its protein is CASTAGQGAYEQYF.

The V call is TRBV5-1, the J call TRBJ2-5; 9 bases are shared with TRBD1. The V gene end was trimmed by 4 bases and the J gene end by 4 bases; junction bases not matched to a gene: 8. CDR3 length equals 15 residues. From germline, CDR1 is SGHRS and CDR2 YFSETQ. The CDR3 is CASSVDRGSGETQYF. CDR3 nucleotide sequence: TGCGCCAGCAGCGTGGACAGGGGATCGGGAGAGACCCAGTACTTC.

The V gene is TRBV6-1, the J gene TRBJ1-2; 10 nucleotides agree with TRBD1. Germline lookup yields CDR1 MNHNS and CDR2 SASEGT. V lost 6 bases, J lost 4 bases, and 8 bases stayed unmatched. This CDR3 spans 15 amino acids. CDR3 coding DNA: TGTGCCAGCAGCCATACTGGACAGGGGGGCTATGGCTACACCTTC. It yields the protein CASSHTGQGGYGYTF.

This clone was recorded a few times. The chain carries TRBV7-8 and TRBJ2-1; D is unclear. V lost 5 bases, J lost 0 bases, and 11 bases lay in between. The CDR3 is 15 residues long. Germline V CDR1 and CDR2: SGHVS, FQNEAQ. CDR3 sequence: CASSPFYSSYNEQFF. CDR3 coding DNA: TGTGCCAGCAGCCCCTTCTACAGCTCCTACAATGAGCAGTTCTTC.

This clone has ten or more counts. The chain employs TRBV7-9 and TRBJ1-1; a weak D match, TRBD1 (6 bases). The CDR3 consists of 15 residues. V was trimmed by 5 bases and J by 10 bases, leaving 23 bases between them. In germline, CDR1 is SEHNR, CDR2 FQNEAQ (reference sequence). The CDR3 is CASSPPDSQLFAAFF. In nucleotides, the CDR3 is TGTGCCAGCAGCCCTCCGGACAGCCAGTTGTTCGCAGCTTTCTTT.

This clone was detected only a few times. The chain combines TRBV19 with TRBJ2-7; D call uncertain. The germline V gene has CDR1 LNHDA and CDR2 SQIVND (reference sequence). The ends were cut back, 1 base at V and 2 bases at J, with 15 bases in the middle. This CDR3 is built from 16 residues. CDR3 DNA sequence: TGTGCCAGTAGTATAGTTGGCGGTCCGGTAGCCTACGAGCAGTACTTC. Its protein is CASSIVGGPVAYEQYF.